A single sample is the source of the 23 T cell receptor beta chains below, sequenced in a study of T cells expressing NK-cell markers. TCRdb derives one entry per CDR3 protein from the 5' RACE reads, leaving out DNA. Its listing shows approximately 170,000 distinct CDR3 sequences. The sample was blood T cells: a sorted CD56 or NKG2C T cell subset, CD4+ or CD8+ T cells, or bulk PBMC T cells (not recorded which). All receptors come from a man aged 18-70 years in good health.

The chain couples TRBV6-2 or TRBV6-3 to TRBJ2-1. The CDR3 sequence is 14 residues long. Germline V lookup: CDR1 MNHEY, CDR2 SVGEGT. The CDR3 protein is CASSSPSSNNEQFF.

The V call is TRBV12-3 or TRBV12-4, the J call TRBJ1-5. CDR3 length equals 18 residues. CDR3 protein: CASSLKAQGGDSNQPQHF.

V gene TRBV2 combines with J gene TRBJ2-5. The length of the CDR3 is 11 residues. Germline assignment: CDR1 SNHLY and CDR2 FYNNEI. The CDR3 loop reads CASLGGETQYF. Together with reference TRBV2 and TRBJ2-5, the CDR3 gives the full variable domain: EPEVTQTPSHQVTQMGQEVILRCVPISNHLYFYWYRQILGQKVEFLVSFYNNEISEKSEIFDDQFSVERPDGSNFTLKIRSTKLEDSAMYFCASLGGETQYFGPGTRLLVL.

This chain links TRBV12-3 or TRBV12-4 with TRBJ2-1; TCRdb outputs TRBD1, but without DNA this stays unchecked. The CDR3 sequence is 13 residues long. This CDR3 reads CATSGGGWHEQFF.

The chain couples TRBV20-1 to TRBJ2-1; as DNA is missing, the TRBD1 call by TCRdb cannot be tested. The CDR3 loop spans 17 amino acids. Germline V gene lookup returns CDR1 DFQATT and CDR2 SNEGSKA (reference sequence). The CDR3 protein is CSAPQWAGGFAYNEQFF.

This chain uses TRBV3-1 with TRBJ2-7; TCRdb's assignment of TRBD2 cannot be checked, as there is no DNA. CDR1 is LGHDT, CDR2 YNNKEL, per germline (reference sequence). The CDR3 has 14 residues. The CDR3: CASSQAGLASEQYF.

J is TRBJ2-7 and V is TRBV20-1; TCRdb's D call, TRBD1, is unchecked because there is no DNA. Germline CDR1 is DFQATT and CDR2 is SNEGSKA (reference sequence). The CDR3 length is 15 residues. The CDR3 sequence: CSARDEKGQAYEQYF.

The chain couples TRBV12-3 or TRBV12-4 to TRBJ2-7; TCRdb's D call of TRBD2 is untestable without DNA. The CDR3 extends over 14 amino acids. CDR3 region: CASSLGTGLWEQYF.

The rearrangement joins TRBV6-5 to TRBJ2-3. CDR3 length equals 15 residues. Per the germline V gene, CDR1 is MNHEY and CDR2 is SVGAGI. CDR3 in amino acids: CASSYAGASTDTQYF.

The chain recombines TRBV21-1 with TRBJ2-7; TCRdb's assignment of TRBD2 cannot be checked, as there is no DNA. TRBV21-1 is given as a pseudogene. The CDR3 has 18 residues. Here the CDR3 reads CASSKEIAGGRLSYEQYF.

CDR3 amino acids: CASTTGGSYNEQFF. The chain couples TRBV6-1 to TRBJ2-1; TCRdb indicates TRBD1, and absent DNA this call remains unverified. The CDR3 has 14 amino acids. Germline V gives CDR1 MNHNS, CDR2 SASEGT.

V gene TRBV19 combines with J gene TRBJ2-7. The CDR3 spans 15 residues. Germline values: CDR1 LNHDA, CDR2 SQIVND (reference sequence). The CDR3 here is CASSMSQGASYEQYF.

V and J are TRBV6-2 or TRBV6-3 and TRBJ1-1. This CDR3 is 13 amino acids long. The germline V gene has CDR1 MNHEY and CDR2 SVGEGT. CDR3 sequence reads: CASSTQEQAEAFF.

CDR3 region: CASSVSGGDTDTQYF. The chain links TRBV9 to TRBJ2-3; no DNA is available, so the TRBD1 call from TCRdb remains unchecked. CDR3 length equals 15 residues. Germline V gene lookup returns CDR1 SGDLS and CDR2 YYNGEE. Supplemented by reference TRBV9 and TRBJ2-3, the full variable domain reads DSGVTQTPKHLITATGQRVTLRCSPRSGDLSVYWYQQSLDQGLQFLIQYYNGEERAKGNILERFSAQQFPDLHSELNLSSLELGDSALYFCASSVSGGDTDTQYFGPGTRLTVL.

The chain employs TRBV6-1 and TRBJ1-4; there is no DNA to check the TCRdb D call of TRBD1. Per germline, CDR1 MNHNS and CDR2 SASEGT. CDR3 length: 16 amino acids. CDR3 in amino acids: CASSGGQGAGNEKLFF.

V is TRBV15 and J is TRBJ2-1; TCRdb gives TRBD1 as the D gene, but with no DNA this cannot be confirmed. There are 15 residues in the CDR3. Looked up from germline, CDR1 is LNHNV and CDR2 is YYDKDF (reference sequence). The CDR3 is CATSLDRGNVYEQFF. Full variable domain (missing parts from reference TRBV15 and TRBJ2-1): DAMVIQNPRYQVTQFGKPVTLSCSQTLNHNVMYWYQQKSSQAPKLLFHYYDKDFNNEADTPDNFQSRRPNTSFCFLDIRSPGLGDTAMYLCATSLDRGNVYEQFFGPGTRLTVL.

The genes are TRBV20-1 and TRBJ1-6. CDR3 length: 15 residues. Germline assignment: CDR1 DFQATT and CDR2 SNEGSKA (reference sequence). This CDR3 is CSARLADDYNSPLHF.

The gene calls are TRBV5-1 and TRBJ1-5. The CDR3 is 15 residues long. The germline V gene has CDR1 SGHRS and CDR2 YFSETQ. The CDR3 reads CASSLSSGSNQPQHF.

The chain is built from TRBV20-1 and TRBJ2-7; TCRdb names TRBD1, which stays unverified in the absence of DNA. CDR3 size: 16 residues. CDR1 DFQATT and CDR2 SNEGSKA come from the germline V gene (reference sequence). CDR3 sequence: CSARDLIGTASYEQYF.

The chain employs TRBV5-4 and TRBJ2-2; TCRdb lists TRBD1, though no DNA is available to test this call. This CDR3 is built from 13 residues. The germline CDR1 and CDR2 sequences are SGHNT and YYREEE (reference sequence). The CDR3 spells CASSLGTPRELFF. Based on the CDR3 plus reference TRBV5-4 and TRBJ2-2, the full variable domain is ETGVTQSPTHLIKTRGQQVTLRCSSQSGHNTVSWYQQALGQGPQFIFQYYREEENGRGNFPPRFSGLQFPNYSSELNVNALELDDSALYLCASSLGTPRELFFGEGSRLTVL.

This chain connects TRBV29-1 to TRBJ2-7; the TRBD1 assignment by TCRdb is unverifiable without DNA. The CDR3 totals 13 residues. Germline-derived CDR1 and CDR2 are SQVTM and ANQGSEA. This CDR3 reads CSVEVGDSYEQYF.

The V and J genes are TRBV23-1 and TRBJ2-1; as DNA is missing, the TRBD1 call by TCRdb cannot be tested. Being an ORF, TRBV23-1 has a function that is uncertain. The CDR3 is 16 amino acids. The CDR3 sequence is CASTPTGLEGYNEQFF.

This chain links TRBV19 with TRBJ1-1; TCRdb picks TRBD1, but there is no DNA to check that call. The CDR3 loop spans 15 amino acids. Germline assignment: CDR1 LNHDA and CDR2 SQIVND (reference sequence). This CDR3 reads CASSIYPQENTEAFF. The entire variable domain, with the rest obtained from reference TRBV19 and TRBJ1-1, is as follows: DGGITQSPKYLFRKEGQNVTLSCEQNLNHDAMYWYRQDPGQGLRLIYYSQIVNDFQKGDIAEGYSVSREKKESFPLTVTSAQKNPTAFYLCASSIYPQENTEAFFGQGTRLTVV.